This record concerns one T cell receptor (beta chain) sequence. CDR1 is LNHNV and CDR2 is YYDKDF in the germline V gene (reference sequence). J was trimmed by 8 bases and V by 1 base; bases with no gene match: 7. The CDR3 totals 15 residues. These data come from a study of technical replicates of blood from a few donors. Profiled with immunoSEQ multiplex PCR; TCRdb holds only in-frame clones, not every one. The sample includes 65,000 to 80,000 clones, 95% of them seen just once. This clonotype was sampled from a human donor in good health. The specimen was T cells isolated from PBMCs. This chain joins TRBV15 and TRBJ2-1; 8 nucleotides line up with TRBD2. Written as DNA, the CDR3 is TGTGCCACCAGCAGAGGATCGGGAGGGGTCGATGAGCAGTTCTTC. Residues: CATSRGSGGVDEQFF. The complete variable domain, with remaining parts taken from reference TRBV15 and TRBJ2-1, reads DAMVIQNPRYQVTQFGKPVTLSCSQTLNHNVMYWYQQKSSQAPKLLFHYYDKDFNNEADTPDNFQSRRPNTSFCFLDIRSPGLGDTAMYLCATSRGSGGVDEQFFGPGTRLTVL.